The 11 T cell receptor beta chains given below trace back to one sample, sequenced in a study of blood T cell repertoires in COVID-19. Libraries were prepared by immunoSEQ multiplex PCR; TCRdb keeps only in-frame clonotypes and omits some of them. The sample records 100,000 to 150,000 clones, around 85% being singletons. Sequencing was carried out using peripheral blood. These receptors were obtained from a woman aged 80 or over with COVID-19, enrolled during active disease.

The rearrangement links TRBV28 to TRBJ1-3; D perhaps matches TRBD1 (5 bases). V lost 6 bases and J 0 bases, leaving 12 bases between the germline ends. Germline loops: CDR1 MDHEN, CDR2 SYDVKM. This CDR3 contains 15 residues. CDR3 protein: CASRLQGTSGNTIYF. CDR3 bases: TGTGCCAGCAGGCTCCAGGGCACCTCTGGAAACACCATATATTTT.

J is TRBJ1-1 and V is TRBV27; 7 bases align to TRBD1. This CDR3 comprises 15 residues. V shed 2 bases and J 4 bases; nucleotides not matched to a gene: 7. Per the germline V gene, CDR1 is MNHEY and CDR2 is SMNVEV (reference sequence). The chain's CDR3 is CASSLVSGGRTEAFF. In DNA form, the CDR3 reads TGTGCCAGCAGTTTAGTGTCAGGGGGACGCACTGAAGCTTTCTTT.

The chain joins TRBV24-1 to TRBJ2-3; D unresolved. This CDR3 contains 13 residues. CDR1 and CDR2 (germline): KGHDR, SFDVKD. V was cut by 2 bases and J by 0 bases, with 2 bases left in between. The CDR3 nucleotides are TGTGCCACCAGTGATTCTAGCACAGATACGCAGTATTTT. This gives the protein CATSDSSTDTQYF.

The J gene is TRBJ2-1, the V gene TRBV7-8; 7 nucleotides align to TRBD2. V dropped 2 bases and J dropped 5; count of bases not matched to a gene: 24. There are 21 residues in the CDR3. Per the germline V gene, CDR1 is SGHVS and CDR2 is FQNEAQ. The CDR3 DNA follows: TGTGCCAGCAGCTTAAGGGCAACCGGGGGGTTTTCCATATTGAGGGACAATGAGCAGTTCTTC. This sequence encodes CASSLRATGGFSILRDNEQFF.

The chain is built from TRBV11-1 and TRBJ2-7, with 8 bases aligning to TRBD1. Germline CDR1 and CDR2: SGHAT and FQDESV (reference sequence). The CDR3 has 15 amino acids. With V trimmed by 5 bases and J by 1 base, 7 bases remained unmatched. CDR3 protein: CASSTGTGLSYEQYF. In nucleotides, the CDR3 is TGTGCCAGCAGCACCGGGACAGGACTATCCTACGAGCAGTACTTC.

The CDR3 here is CASSQRPQGDSSYEQYF. CDR3 nucleotides: TGCGCCAGCAGCCAGCGCCCACAGGGGGACAGCTCCTACGAGCAGTACTTC. The rearrangement joins TRBV4-1 to TRBJ2-7, with 8 bases fitting TRBD1. V lost 3 bases, J lost 0 bases, and 10 bases stayed unmatched. The CDR3 has 17 amino acids. CDR1 and CDR2 from the germline V gene are MGHRA and YSYEKL.

The chain links TRBV10-3 to TRBJ1-1, with D uncertain. The V end lost 0 bases, the J end lost 5 bases, and 19 bases lay between the germline ends. This CDR3 has 17 residues. The germline V gene has CDR1 ENHRY and CDR2 SYGVKD. CDR3 sequence (DNA): TGTGCCATCAGTGAGTCGCCCCACGACGCCGGCGGAACTGAAGCTTTCTTT. It is translated as CAISESPHDAGGTEAFF.

In this sample, this clone turned up once. The chain has TRBV9 and TRBJ2-1; TRBD2 aligns across 8 bases. Germline-derived CDR1 and CDR2 are SGDLS and YYNGEE. The CDR3 loop spans 16 amino acids. V lost 3 bases, J lost 0 bases, and 5 bases stayed unmatched. CDR3 region: CASSAGGASSYNEQFF. As DNA, the CDR3 is TGTGCCAGCAGCGCCGGGGGGGCGAGCTCCTACAATGAGCAGTTCTTC.

The rearrangement uses TRBV7-6 and TRBJ2-7, with D unresolved. Germline V gene data show CDR1 as SGHVS and CDR2 as FNYEAQ. Trimming took off 0 bases at V and 3 bases at J, with 12 bases between the two ends. CDR3 size: 15 residues. The CDR3 here is CASSLAHEQNYEQYF. As DNA, the CDR3 is TGTGCCAGCAGCTTAGCGCACGAACAGAACTACGAGCAGTACTTC.

As DNA, the CDR3 is TGCGCCAGCAGCCCTGCGGGCCCTTCCCAAAACACCATATATTTT. It specifies CASSPAGPSQNTIYF. The chain couples TRBV4-3 to TRBJ1-3; D gene uncertain. V lost 4 bases to trimming and J lost 6 bases, with 16 bases between them. Germline V gene lookup returns CDR1 LGHNA and CDR2 YSLEER. The length of the CDR3 is 15 residues.

The chain joins TRBV4-1 to TRBJ1-2; D is perhaps TRBD1 (6 bases). CDR3 length: 14 amino acids. The germline V gene encodes CDR1 MGHRA and CDR2 YSYEKL. The germline V and J ends were trimmed by 1 base and 8 bases, with 14 bases remaining between them. The CDR3 sequence is CASSQVGALRGYTF. DNA for the CDR3: TGCGCCAGCAGCCAAGTGGGGGCGCTTCGAGGCTACACCTTC.